This T cell receptor (beta chain) was sequenced in a study of Graves' ophthalmopathy and Graves' hyperthyroidism. Broader study findings: Blood was where most expanded thyroid clonotypes above 0.001 frequency also turned up. Ophthalmopathy was separated from stable hyperthyroidism by a 13-signature model with around 88% sensitivity and 81.08% specificity.

With 2 bases removed from V and 1 base from J, the gap between germline ends came to 15 bases. This CDR3 has 16 amino acids. This clonotype was found many times. Its specificity is not known. Investigators amplified TCR beta CDR3 regions from RNA transcripts. RT-PCR in the first round used HTBI primers; a second-round multiplex PCR followed. TCRdb recomputed calls from the multiplex PCR reads with MiXCR, one row per CDR3 protein. Among a few hundred thousand distinct CDR3 sequences listed, around 21% were seen once. Clinical symptoms and serum thyroxine were used for diagnosis; TRAb, thyroid ultrasound and orbital computed tomography were also relied on. It was from around 10 ml of fresh peripheral blood that the PBMCs came.

The receptor was isolated from a woman aged 18-29 years with stable Graves' hyperthyroidism. The sequencing sample was made of peripheral blood. This chain uses TRBV12-3 or TRBV12-4 with TRBJ2-7, with D perhaps TRBD1 (6 bases). CDR3 amino acids: CASSLPTGLRSYEQYF. The CDR3 nucleotides are TGTGCCAGCAGTTTACCCACAGGGCTCAGGTCCTACGAGCAGTACTTC.